A single sample gave rise to the 16 T cell receptor beta chains below, sequenced in a study of T-cell memory formation after mild COVID-19. TCRdb reprocessed the 5' RACE reads via MiXCR and lists one record per CDR3 protein. Of more than 400,000 distinct CDR3 sequences listed, around a sixth were seen once; the top ten hold 10% to 15%. The sample taken for sequencing was PBMCs or a T cell subset sorted from them (not recorded which). The receptor set was obtained from an adult woman who had mild COVID-19 (a few samples of this study predate the infection). Cell type and time point are not known.

This sequence joins TRBV20-1 and TRBJ1-4; no definite D call. The germline V gene has CDR1 DFQATT and CDR2 SNEGSKA (reference sequence). The CDR3 runs 12 residues. Between the trimmed V and J ends, which lost 3 bases and 10 bases, there was a span of 12 bases. This CDR3 is CSASLQTGKLFF. The CDR3 nucleotides read TGCAGTGCTAGTCTTCAAACGGGAAAACTGTTTTTT.

V and J are TRBV7-6 and TRBJ2-3; no firm D call. This CDR3 region has 14 residues. Between the trimmed V and J ends, which lost 1 base and 5 bases, there was a span of 10 bases. Looked up from germline, CDR1 is SGHVS and CDR2 is FNYEAQ. The CDR3 protein is CASSLGASQDTQYF. The CDR3 region has the DNA TGTGCCAGCAGCTTAGGGGCTAGTCAAGATACGCAGTATTTT.

Written as DNA, the CDR3 is TGTGCCAGCAGCTTAACGTCGTCGGGAGTAGACACCGGGGAGCTGTTTTTT. Translation: CASSLTSSGVDTGELFF. The chain carries TRBV7-3 and TRBJ2-2; D possibly corresponds to TRBD2 (6 bases). V lost 0 bases, J lost 3 bases, and 14 bases lay in between. The CDR3 is made up of 17 amino acids. Germline assignment: CDR1 SGHTA and CDR2 FQGTGA.

The chain combines TRBV5-1 with TRBJ1-1, with a possible D match to TRBD1 (5 bases). In germline, CDR1 is SGHRS, CDR2 YFSETQ. The CDR3 is made up of 16 amino acids. Trimming left V 4 bases short and J 8 bases short, with 24 bases between. For the CDR3, the DNA is TGCGCCAGCAGCCCTGCCCCCCAGGGTTTGGTTCTAGAAGCTTTCTTT. It is translated as CASSPAPQGLVLEAFF.

The V and J genes are TRBV19 and TRBJ1-1; a possible D gene is TRBD1 (5 bases). This CDR3 comprises 13 residues. The V and J ends lost 8 bases and 2 bases respectively, with 12 bases between them. CDR1 is LNHDA, CDR2 SQIVND, per germline (reference sequence). The DNA for the CDR3 is TGTGCCAGTGGCTGGGGGGGAAACACTGAAGCTTTCTTT. Residues: CASGWGGNTEAFF. The entire variable domain, with the rest obtained from reference TRBV19 and TRBJ1-1, is as follows: DGGITQSPKYLFRKEGQNVTLSCEQNLNHDAMYWYRQDPGQGLRLIYYSQIVNDFQKGDIAEGYSVSREKKESFPLTVTSAQKNPTAFYLCASGWGGNTEAFFGQGTRLTVV.

This chain joins TRBV7-2 and TRBJ2-1; 15 bases fit TRBD2. The V gene's germline CDR1 is SGHTA and CDR2 FQGNSA. The V segment lost 3 bases and the J segment 8 bases; nucleotides outside the gene matches: 8. The CDR3 contains 17 residues. The CDR3 DNA is TGTGCCAGCAGCTTGACAGCCGGGACTAGCGGGAGGTATGAGCAGTTCTTC. Residues: CASSLTAGTSGRYEQFF.

The rearrangement joins TRBV6-5 to TRBJ1-1; possible D gene TRBD1, 6 bases. Between the trimmed V and J ends, which lost 0 bases and 4 bases, there was a span of 15 bases. The CDR3 loop spans 16 amino acids. The germline CDR1 and CDR2 sequences are MNHEY and SVGAGI. As DNA, the CDR3 is TGTGCCAGCAGTTACTCATGGGGGGCTGGGGGCACTGAAGCTTTCTTT. Translating it yields CASSYSWGAGGTEAFF.

A single count supports this clonotype. The gene calls are TRBV4-2 and TRBJ2-3; D tentatively reads TRBD1 or TRBD2 (6 bases each). CDR3 length equals 18 residues. The germline CDR1 and CDR2 sequences are LGHNA and YNFKEQ. V lost 4 bases, J lost 0 bases, and 20 bases lay in between. This chain's CDR3 is CASSRGTQSGASTDTQYF. The CDR3, as DNA: TGTGCCAGCAGCCGAGGTACCCAATCGGGGGCGAGCACAGATACGCAGTATTTT.

The chain employs TRBV12-3 or TRBV12-4 and TRBJ2-3; 9 bases are a match to TRBD2. Trimming removed 5 bases from V and 3 bases from J; junction bases left unmatched: 9. CDR3 size: 16 residues. CDR3 loop: CASSIQAGGGTDTQYF. The CDR3, as DNA: TGTGCCAGCAGTATCCAAGCGGGGGGAGGGACAGATACGCAGTATTTT.

The genes are TRBV6-6 and TRBJ2-7; either TRBD1 or TRBD2 may supply D (6 bases each). The CDR3 covers 16 residues. The germline gives CDR1 MNHNY, CDR2 SVGAGI (reference sequence). The ends were cut back, 8 bases at V and 1 base at J, with 21 bases in the middle. The CDR3 is CASVPGGGPQSYEQYF. CDR3 nucleotide sequence: TGTGCCAGCGTCCCCGGAGGGGGGCCACAATCCTACGAGCAGTACTTC.

This clonotype was counted only a few times. The CDR3 sequence: CASSLGTAGGSYEQYF. DNA of the CDR3: TGTGCCAGCAGCTTAGGGACAGCGGGAGGGTCCTACGAGCAGTACTTC. This chain links TRBV7-6 with TRBJ2-7; 10 bases agree with TRBD2. The CDR3 has 16 amino acids. V was pared by 1 base and J by 1 base, with 4 bases of the junction left unmatched. Germline values: CDR1 SGHVS, CDR2 FNYEAQ.

This clonotype turned up a few times. This rearrangement joins TRBV7-8 to TRBJ2-5, with D uncertain. The germline V gene has CDR1 SGHVS and CDR2 FQNEAQ. V shed 1 base and J shed 10 bases, with 7 bases lying between them. There are 11 residues in the CDR3. The CDR3 protein is CASSLDAIQYF. CDR3 in DNA: TGTGCCAGCAGCTTAGACGCAATCCAGTACTTC.

The chain has TRBV5-1 and TRBJ1-2, with unresolved D. This CDR3 spans 12 amino acids. CDR1 and CDR2 (germline): SGHRS, YFSETQ. V lost 0 bases and J lost 5, with 5 bases in between. CDR3 nucleotides: TGCGCCAGCAGCTTGGGTCGGTATGGCTACACCTTC. This gives the protein CASSLGRYGYTF.

V usage is TRBV30 and J usage is TRBJ2-7; TRBD2 matches at 10 bases. The V gene's germline CDR1 is GTSNPN and CDR2 SVGIG (reference sequence). This CDR3 spans 12 amino acids. Trimming removed 5 bases from V and 6 bases from J; junction bases left unmatched: 4. As DNA, the CDR3 is TGTGCCTGGGGGACTAGCGACTTCGAGCAGTACTTC. It yields the protein CAWGTSDFEQYF.

This clonotype was observed at least ten times. The chain couples TRBV20-1 to TRBJ1-1, with a possible D match to TRBD1 (5 bases). Germline lookup yields CDR1 DFQATT and CDR2 SNEGSKA (reference sequence). Trimming cost V 2 bases and J 1 base, with 14 bases left between them. This CDR3 contains 15 residues. This CDR3 reads CSARFQGRGNTEAFF. In nucleotides, the CDR3 is TGCAGTGCTAGATTCCAGGGACGGGGGAACACTGAAGCTTTCTTT.

The chain employs TRBV15 and TRBJ1-1; D gene ambiguous. CDR3 length: 13 amino acids. Trimming left V 8 bases short and J 3 bases short, with 13 bases between. Looked up from germline, CDR1 is LNHNV and CDR2 is YYDKDF (reference sequence). CDR3 bases: TGTGCCACCGAGGATCCTTCGCACACTGAAGCTTTCTTT. Protein: CATEDPSHTEAFF.